This is a list of T cell receptor beta chains from one sample in a study of blood T cell repertoires in COVID-19. Libraries were prepared by immunoSEQ multiplex PCR; TCRdb keeps only in-frame clonotypes and omits some of them. The sample has 400,000 to 450,000 clones, 70% to 90% seen once. Source material: peripheral blood. The receptor source for this set is a woman in her forties or fifties with COVID-19, enrolled during active disease. Both conserved end residues are part of each CDR3. A D gene is named only where the DNA matches it firmly. Expanded clones get a size class; other rows say once, few or many, or leave the size out.

d_call,v_call,j_call,clone_size,cdr3_aa,cdr3_nt
-,TRBV6-1,TRBJ2-5,-,CASSESETQYF,TGTGCCAGCAGTGAGTCGGAGACCCAGTACTTC
TRBD2,TRBV2,TRBJ2-5,-,CASKGWSRGRETQYF,TGTGCCAGCAAGGGGTGGTCGCGGGGGAGGGAGACCCAGTACTTC
TRBD2,TRBV27,TRBJ2-3,-,CASSPGLALYTQYF,TGTGCCAGCAGCCCGGGACTAGCGTTGTATACGCAGTATTTT
-,TRBV5-4,TRBJ2-7,-,CATTPVLGGEQYF,TGTGCTACCACACCGGTTCTAGGTGGCGAGCAGTACTTC
-,TRBV3-1/TRBV3-2,TRBJ1-1,-,CASSTFRVGTEAFF,TGTGCCAGCAGCACCTTCAGGGTAGGCACTGAAGCTTTCTTT
TRBD1,TRBV2,TRBJ1-4,-,CASSGDPTGVGEKLFF,TGTGCCAGCAGTGGAGATCCGACAGGGGTGGGTGAAAAACTGTTTTTT
-,TRBV11-2,TRBJ2-1,-,CASSLVMAATYNEQFF,TGTGCCAGCAGCTTAGTCATGGCAGCGACCTACAATGAGCAGTTCTTC
-,TRBV2,TRBJ1-4,-,CASSLETNEKLFF,TGTGCCAGCAGTCTCGAGACTAATGAAAAACTGTTTTTT
TRBD2,TRBV30,TRBJ2-3,once,CAWSRGSGGPTDTQYF,TGTGCCTGGAGTCGGGGGAGCGGGGGGCCCACAGATACGCAGTATTTT
-,TRBV6-5,TRBJ2-7,-,CASSYDGILSSYEQYF,TGTGCCAGCAGTTACGACGGGATACTAAGCTCCTACGAGCAGTACTTC
TRBD2,TRBV5-1,TRBJ2-7,-,CASSLYGTSGGYEQYF,TGCGCCAGCAGCTTGTACGGGACTAGCGGGGGCTACGAGCAGTACTTC
-,TRBV5-4,TRBJ1-3,-,CASSFGTGNTIYF,TGTGCCAGCAGCTTCGGGACTGGAAACACCATATATTTT
TRBD2,TRBV5-1,TRBJ2-3,-,CASSIGGGATDTQYF,TGCGCCAGCAGCATCGGCGGGGGGGCGACAGATACGCAGTATTTT
-,TRBV5-4,TRBJ2-7,few,CASSPGLTYEQYF,TGTGCCAGCAGCCCTGGACTGACCTACGAGCAGTACTTC
-,TRBV1,TRBJ1-3,-,CTSSQVERRTPRPDTIYF,TGCACCAGCAGCCAAGTCGAGAGGAGGACCCCAAGGCCGGACACCATATATTTT
-,TRBV10-2,TRBJ2-1,-,CASSRMGQGRNEQFF,TGCGCCAGCAGCCGAATGGGGCAGGGAAGGAATGAGCAGTTCTTC
-,TRBV5-1,TRBJ1-5,-,CASSLGFAEAGQPQHF,TGCGCCAGCAGCTTGGGGTTCGCCGAAGCGGGCCAGCCCCAGCATTTT
TRBD1,TRBV5-4,TRBJ1-1,-,CASRPGTGVDRNTEAFF,TGTGCCAGCAGGCCCGGGACAGGGGTTGATCGGAACACTGAAGCTTTCTTT
TRBD2,TRBV19,TRBJ2-3,once,CASRAGKTDTQYF,TGTGCCAGTCGAGCGGGGAAGACAGATACGCAGTATTTT
-,TRBV2,TRBJ2-7,-,CASSERATQQGEQYF,TGTGCCAGCAGTGAAAGGGCGACCCAACAGGGCGAGCAGTACTTC
TRBD1,TRBV27,TRBJ1-2,few,CASSLVSDRGYYTF,TGTGCCAGCAGTTTAGTATCGGACAGGGGTTACTACACCTTC
TRBD1,TRBV6-6,TRBJ1-5,-,CASRTTGEGGNQPQHF,TGTGCCAGCAGGACTACAGGGGAAGGCGGCAATCAGCCCCAGCATTTT
-,TRBV21-1,TRBJ2-7,-,CASSNMADARGVYEQYF,TGTGCCAGCAGCAATATGGCAGATGCCCGCGGGGTCTACGAGCAGTACTTC
-,TRBV14,TRBJ1-1,-,CASSQVGRQTSEAFF,TGTGCCAGCAGCCAAGTAGGTCGACAGACATCTGAAGCTTTCTTT
TRBD1,TRBV24-1,TRBJ1-2,-,CATSDPLDRAPF,TGTGCCACCAGTGATCCACTAGACAGGGCCCCCTTC
-,TRBV27,TRBJ1-1,once,CASSLTSHGMNTEAFF,TGTGCCAGCAGCCTGACAAGCCACGGGATGAACACTGAAGCTTTCTTT
-,TRBV7-2,TRBJ2-2,few,CASSFGGMAGELFF,TGTGCCAGCAGCTTCGGGGGTATGGCCGGGGAGCTGTTTTTT
TRBD1,TRBV5-1,TRBJ1-2,-,CASRQGASLWGYTF,TGCGCCAGCAGACAGGGGGCGTCCTTGTGGGGCTACACCTTC
TRBD1,TRBV19,TRBJ2-7,once,CASSINRGTEQYF,TGTGCCAGTAGTATTAACAGGGGGACCGAGCAGTACTTC
-,TRBV5-6,TRBJ2-5,once,CASSMNSQETQYF,TGTGCCAGCAGTATGAACAGTCAAGAGACCCAGTACTTC
-,TRBV19,TRBJ1-2,-,CASSGFPNYGYTF,TGTGCCAGTAGCGGGTTCCCTAACTATGGCTACACCTTC
TRBD2,TRBV10-3,TRBJ2-3,-,CAISESLAGVMDTQYF,TGTGCCATCAGTGAGTCATTAGCGGGGGTTATGGATACGCAGTATTTT
-,TRBV6-5,TRBJ2-3,many,CASIWGDGGRYTQYF,TGTGCCAGCATTTGGGGGGATGGGGGGAGATATACGCAGTATTTT
TRBD1,TRBV9,TRBJ1-1,few,CASSPHTGGADTEAFF,TGTGCCAGCAGCCCCCACACAGGGGGCGCCGATACTGAAGCTTTCTTT
TRBD1,TRBV27,TRBJ2-2,-,CASSPWGQISAGELFF,TGTGCCAGCAGTCCCTGGGGACAGATCAGCGCAGGGGAGCTGTTTTTT
-,TRBV6-5,TRBJ1-2,few,CASSFAGVQGTGYTF,TGTGCCAGCAGTTTTGCAGGGGTTCAGGGGACTGGCTACACCTTC
TRBD1,TRBV27,TRBJ1-2,-,CASRFNHRGDGYTF,TGTGCCAGCAGATTTAACCACAGGGGTGACGGCTACACCTTC
-,TRBV27,TRBJ2-7,once,CASSPTRGMGEQYF,TGTGCCAGCAGCCCTACCCGGGGGATGGGGGAGCAGTACTTC
-,TRBV2,TRBJ1-1,-,CAIATRVNTEAFF,TGTGCCATCGCTACTAGGGTTAACACTGAAGCTTTCTTT
TRBD1,TRBV6-4,TRBJ1-4,-,CASSVVDRGGEKLFF,TGTGCCAGCAGTGTCGTCGACAGGGGTGGGGAAAAACTGTTTTTT
-,TRBV29-1,TRBJ1-5,once,CSVSVGQGYNQPQHF,TGCAGCGTTTCGGTGGGTCAGGGATACAATCAGCCCCAGCATTTT
TRBD2,TRBV30,TRBJ2-7,-,CAWSGLAGARYEQYF,TGTGCCTGGAGTGGACTAGCGGGGGCTCGGTACGAGCAGTACTTC
-,TRBV30,TRBJ2-7,once,CAWSRTAGYEQYF,TGTGCCTGGAGTAGGACAGCCGGGTACGAGCAGTACTTC
TRBD2,TRBV4-1,TRBJ2-5,once,CASSQGALAGLSAQYF,TGCGCCAGCAGCCAAGGAGCCCTAGCGGGTTTATCTGCCCAGTACTTC
-,TRBV6-1,TRBJ1-1,-,CASSEALRGQLTEAFF,TGTGCCAGCAGTGAAGCGCTTCGGGGACAACTCACTGAAGCTTTCTTT
TRBD1,TRBV11-2,TRBJ1-1,-,CASSIRGLDTEAFF,TGTGCCAGCAGCATCAGGGGGCTGGACACTGAAGCTTTCTTT